Below are 21 T cell receptor beta chains sequenced from a single sample in a study of blood T cell repertoires in COVID-19 (dated by TCRdb to 2019 to 2021). The library was prepared using the immunoSEQ multiplex PCR assay. TCRdb limited this immuneACCESS table to in-frame rearrangements with V and J called. A share of clones is missing; checked studies link under half to unresolved V genes, and the rest is unexplained. This sample is represented by 250,000 or so clones; about 87% of them were singletons. About 0.95% of the sample rests with the top ten. Specimen: PBMCs or T cells enriched from blood (not recorded which). All receptors derive from a man over 45 who had been exposed to COVID-19.

The chain uses TRBV2 and TRBJ1-1, with TRBD1 matching 7 bases. This CDR3 spans 14 amino acids. CDR1 and CDR2 (germline): SNHLY, FYNNEI. J lost 4 bases, V lost 7 bases, and 9 bases had no gene match. CDR3 coding DNA: TGTGCCAGCACCCCGACAGGGTCTAGCACTGAAGCTTTCTTT. Encoded protein: CASTPTGSSTEAFF.

The chain links TRBV10-3 to TRBJ1-1, with 9 nucleotides matching TRBD1. In germline, CDR1 is ENHRY, CDR2 SYGVKD. The CDR3 consists of 14 residues. Losses at the gene ends were 6 bases for V and 6 bases for J; bases not matched to a gene: 8. The DNA for the CDR3 is TGTGCCATCAGGGAGGGACAGGGAGGAGCTGAAGCTTTCTTT. Amino acid sequence: CAIREGQGGAEAFF.

The chain joins TRBV5-4 to TRBJ1-6; 7 nucleotides match TRBD1. This CDR3 spans 15 amino acids. After removal of 0 bases from V and 7 bases from J, the junction contained 4 bases not matched to a gene. Germline V gene sequence: CDR1 SGHNT, CDR2 YYREEE (reference sequence). CDR3 loop: CASSLGGGENSPLHF. CDR3 DNA: TGTGCCAGCAGCTTGGGAGGGGGCGAGAATTCACCCCTCCACTTT.

This clone was picked up one time. The CDR3 nucleotides are TGTGCCACCAGCAGGAACCCCCGGACTAGCTCCTACGAGCAGTACGTC. It specifies CATSRNPRTSSYEQYV. The chain combines TRBV15 with TRBJ2-7; 7 bases line up with TRBD2. This CDR3 has 16 amino acids. V lost 3 bases and J lost 0; bases outside the gene matches: 8. CDR1 and CDR2 (germline): LNHNV, YYDKDF (reference sequence).

This sequence joins TRBV4-1 and TRBJ1-2; D ambiguous. Germline assignment: CDR1 MGHRA and CDR2 YSYEKL. The V and J ends lost 4 bases and 0 bases respectively, with 15 bases between them. The CDR3 has 16 amino acids. The CDR3 DNA sequence: TGCGCCAGCAGCCGGGCCACCCCACCAGCTAACTATGGCTACACCTTC. Translating gives CASSRATPPANYGYTF.

The table lists this clone with a count of one. The chain carries TRBV2 and TRBJ1-1, with no clear D. In germline, CDR1 is SNHLY, CDR2 FYNNEI. Trimming pared 7 bases from V and 0 bases from J, leaving 9 bases between. This CDR3 contains 13 residues. The CDR3 sequence is CASIPQLNTEAFF. CDR3 bases: TGTGCCAGCATCCCACAGTTGAACACTGAAGCTTTCTTT.

This sequence joins TRBV12-5 and TRBJ1-6, with no clear D. The CDR3 length is 12 residues. Trimming removed 3 bases at V and 10 bases at J, with 7 bases between. Germline loops: CDR1 LGHNT, CDR2 FRNRAP. The CDR3 sequence: CASGFEFSPLHF. The CDR3 DNA is TGTGCTAGTGGTTTTGAGTTCTCACCCCTCCACTTT.

The chain joins TRBV5-6 to TRBJ1-4; D remains ambiguous. Looked up from germline, CDR1 is SGHDT and CDR2 is YYEEEE. The CDR3 length is 15 residues. Between the trimmed V and J ends, which lost 4 bases and 5 bases, there was a span of 15 bases. Written as DNA, the CDR3 is TGTGCCAGCAGCCCGATGTACGGGAAAAATGAAAAACTGTTTTTT. The encoded protein is CASSPMYGKNEKLFF.

The chain recombines TRBV5-1 with TRBJ2-5, with D possibly TRBD1 on 6 matching bases. The germline gives CDR1 SGHRS, CDR2 YFSETQ. The V end lost 2 bases, the J end lost 5 bases, and 13 bases lay between the germline ends. There are 14 residues in the CDR3. DNA of the CDR3: TGCGCCAGCAGCTTACAGGGTAGGGAGGAGACCCAGTACTTC. Protein: CASSLQGREETQYF.

The chain carries TRBV7-2 and TRBJ1-4; no clear D. This CDR3 has 16 residues. Germline V gives CDR1 SGHTA, CDR2 FQGNSA. Trimming stripped 4 bases from V and 8 bases from J, with 20 bases between. The CDR3 loop is CASSSVKGTLGEKLFF. The CDR3 region has the DNA TGTGCCAGCAGCTCGGTTAAAGGAACGCTGGGCGAAAAACTGTTTTTT.

The table lists this clone with a few counts. The V and J genes are TRBV7-9 and TRBJ2-2, with D unclear. V was cut by 8 bases and J by 4 bases, with 14 bases left in between. This CDR3 is 14 amino acids long. CDR1 is SEHNR and CDR2 is FQNEAQ in the germline V gene (reference sequence). CDR3 sequence (DNA): TGTGCCAGCGGGCTGTCGTGGTCCACCGGGGAGCTGTTTTTT. Translating it yields CASGLSWSTGELFF.

V gene TRBV9 combines with J gene TRBJ2-3; D unresolved. The CDR3 covers 13 residues. Germline-derived CDR1 and CDR2 are SGDLS and YYNGEE. With 3 bases removed from V and 9 bases from J, the gap between germline ends came to 14 bases. The CDR3 loop is CASSATIFSTQYF. The CDR3 region has the DNA TGTGCCAGCAGCGCAACTATCTTTTCGACGCAGTATTTT.

The chain joins TRBV5-1 to TRBJ2-5; no clear D gene. Germline V lookup: CDR1 SGHRS, CDR2 YFSETQ. Between the trimmed V and J ends, which lost 2 bases and 0 bases, there was a span of 5 bases. The CDR3 spans 13 residues. CDR3 residues: CASSLEYQETQYF. CDR3 nucleotides: TGCGCCAGCAGCTTAGAGTACCAAGAGACCCAGTACTTC.

The V gene is TRBV5-1, the J gene TRBJ2-1; a weak D match, TRBD1 (5 bases). The V end was cut by 0 bases, the J end by 0 bases, with 16 bases between. This CDR3 contains 18 residues. Germline-derived CDR1 and CDR2 are SGHRS and YFSETQ. This CDR3 is CASSLASLSQGSYNEQFF. Here the CDR3 DNA reads TGCGCCAGCAGCTTGGCCTCCCTCTCCCAGGGCTCCTACAATGAGCAGTTCTTC.

J is TRBJ2-1 and V is TRBV19; the match to TRBD1 covers 9 bases. J lost 9 bases, V lost 8 bases, and 20 bases had no gene match. The germline V gene encodes CDR1 LNHDA and CDR2 SQIVND (reference sequence). This CDR3 spans 17 amino acids. CDR3 coding DNA: TGTGCCAGTGCCGGGGTGTCCGGACAGGGGTTTTTGGGTGAGCAGTTCTTC. This encodes CASAGVSGQGFLGEQFF.

The rearrangement joins TRBV3-1 (or the pseudogene TRBV3-2) to TRBJ1-2; 9 positions agree with TRBD1. The CDR3 is 15 residues long. Germline V lookup: CDR1 LGHDT, CDR2 YNNKEL (reference sequence). Trimming at V came to 3 bases and at J to 4 bases, leaving 6 bases not matched to a gene. The CDR3 DNA sequence: TGTGCCAGCAGCCAGACGGACAGGGGACTCTATGGCTACACCTTC. Translating it yields CASSQTDRGLYGYTF.

This chain uses TRBV6-5 with TRBJ1-4; no clear D gene. CDR1 MNHEY and CDR2 SVGAGI come from the germline V gene. V lost 5 bases and J lost 5, with 12 bases in between. The CDR3 loop spans 14 amino acids. As DNA, the CDR3 is TGTGCCAGCAGTCGGACTTCGTTGAATGAAAAACTGTTTTTT. This gives the protein CASSRTSLNEKLFF.

V usage is TRBV7-8 and J usage is TRBJ1-3, with TRBD1 matching over 7 bases. Germline trimming cut 1 base from V and 4 bases from J; bases unmatched to any gene: 10. Germline V gene data show CDR1 as SGHVS and CDR2 as FQNEAQ. The CDR3 has 17 residues. The CDR3 here is CASSLGSYRGRGNTIYF. CDR3 nucleotide sequence: TGTGCCAGCAGCTTAGGCTCTTACAGGGGTAGGGGAAACACCATATATTTT.

This chain uses TRBV5-6 with TRBJ2-5; 9 nucleotides agree with TRBD1. The germline V gene has CDR1 SGHDT and CDR2 YYEEEE. The length of the CDR3 is 15 residues. With 4 bases clipped from V and 4 bases from J, the junction kept 8 bases outside the gene matches. The CDR3 loop reads CASSPGTGSRETQYF. Here the CDR3 DNA reads TGTGCCAGCAGCCCAGGGACAGGGTCGCGAGAGACCCAGTACTTC.

The V call is TRBV7-6, the J call TRBJ1-1; tentatively, D is TRBD1 (5 bases). This CDR3 spans 15 amino acids. In germline, CDR1 is SGHVS, CDR2 FNYEAQ. The V end was cut by 3 bases, the J end by 1 base, with 12 bases between. CDR3 sequence: CASSFIPGQNTEAFF. The CDR3 coding sequence is TGTGCCAGCAGCTTTATTCCAGGACAGAACACTGAAGCTTTCTTT.

This clone was observed once. This chain joins TRBV7-2 and TRBJ1-5; TRBD1 matches 9 bases. Germline V CDR1 and CDR2: SGHTA, FQGNSA. The CDR3 covers 15 residues. Trimming took 5 bases from V and 4 from J; bases not matched to a gene: 6. The CDR3 is CASSGVGQGNQPQHF. The CDR3 bases are TGTGCCAGCAGCGGGGTGGGACAGGGAAATCAGCCCCAGCATTTT.